The rows below give T cell receptor beta chains drawn from one sample of a study of T cell responses to AZD1222 COVID-19 vaccine. TCRdb's table, derived via immunoSEQ multiplex PCR, lists solely in-frame clones and lacks some. The data show 58,000 or so clones, about 88% seen once. The sequenced sample was peripheral blood, obtained 28 days after the second AZD1222 dose. The source of these receptors is an adult who received the AZD1222 COVID-19 vaccine. The CDR3 runs from the conserved cysteine through the conserved F or W. D genes are given only for firm matches. Clone size, where shown, is once, few, many, or a class for clones that have expanded.

clone_size,v_call,j_call,d_call,cdr3_aa,cdr3_nt
.,TRBV9,TRBJ2-1,.,CASSAHMRALESNEQFF,TGTGCCAGCAGCGCCCACATGAGGGCCCTAGAGTCCAATGAGCAGTTCTTC
.,TRBV2,TRBJ1-3,.,CASTRTVTSGNTIYF,TGTGCCAGCACCCGGACAGTAACCTCTGGAAACACCATATATTTT
.,TRBV5-1,TRBJ2-7,.,CASSLYAATYEQYF,TGCGCCAGCAGCTTGTATGCGGCTACCTACGAGCAGTACTTC
few,TRBV5-6,TRBJ1-5,.,CASSWGVNSNQPQHF,TGTGCCAGCAGCTGGGGGGTGAATAGCAATCAGCCCCAGCATTTT
once,TRBV29-1,TRBJ2-1,.,CSVEFFAGLPHNEQFF,TGCAGCGTTGAGTTCTTCGCAGGACTCCCTCACAATGAGCAGTTCTTC
.,TRBV6-5,TRBJ2-1,TRBD2,CASSYSNLAANNEQFF,TGTGCCAGCAGTTACTCGAACCTAGCGGCCAACAATGAGCAGTTCTTC
.,TRBV27,TRBJ2-2,TRBD2,CASGLAGNTGELFF,TGTGCCAGCGGCTTAGCGGGGAACACCGGGGAGCTGTTTTTT
few,TRBV19,TRBJ2-7,TRBD1,CASSGQGASHEQYF,TGTGCCAGTTCAGGACAGGGGGCTTCCCACGAGCAGTACTTC
.,TRBV6-5,TRBJ1-2,.,CASSRTANYGYTF,TGTGCCAGCAGTCGTACTGCTAACTATGGCTACACCTTC
.,TRBV27,TRBJ2-1,TRBD2,CASTQSPPTSLSSYNEQFF,TGTGCCAGCACCCAAAGCCCCCCGACTAGCTTAAGCTCCTACAATGAGCAGTTCTTC
.,TRBV4-2,TRBJ2-1,.,CASSQDLFQGGPNEQFF,TGTGCCAGCAGCCAAGATCTGTTCCAGGGGGGGCCGAATGAGCAGTTCTTC
.,TRBV18,TRBJ1-1,TRBD1,CASSTGGQTEAFF,TGTGCCAGCTCAACAGGGGGCCAGACTGAAGCTTTCTTT
.,TRBV28,TRBJ2-7,.,CASSPTKRRFDSYEQYF,TGTGCCAGCAGTCCTACAAAACGGCGATTCGACTCCTACGAGCAGTACTTC
few,TRBV7-9,TRBJ1-3,.,CASSPRGAGNTIYF,TGTGCCAGCAGCCCCCGAGGGGCTGGAAACACCATATATTTT
.,TRBV14,TRBJ2-7,TRBD1,CASSQRGRWEQYF,TGTGCCAGCAGCCAAAGGGGGCGCTGGGAGCAGTACTTC
.,TRBV28,TRBJ1-5,TRBD1,CASTPQGGNRQPQHF,TGTGCCAGCACCCCCCAGGGGGGTAATCGACAGCCCCAGCATTTT
.,TRBV19,TRBJ2-7,.,CASSSARVANYEQYF,TGTGCCAGTAGTTCAGCCAGGGTGGCCAACTACGAGCAGTACTTC
.,TRBV19,TRBJ2-1,.,CASSTSGNEQFF,TGTGCCAGTAGTACCTCGGGGAATGAGCAGTTCTTC
.,TRBV5-4,TRBJ1-2,.,CASSLFGGNGYTF,TGTGCCAGCAGCTTGTTCGGGGGGAATGGCTACACCTTC
once,TRBV19,TRBJ1-2,.,CASSTPTGKKGGYTF,TGTGCCAGTAGCACCCCAACGGGGAAGAAGGGTGGCTACACCTTC
.,TRBV29-1,TRBJ1-1,.,CSVGRVLGTEAFF,TGCAGCGTTGGTAGAGTTCTCGGTACTGAAGCTTTCTTT
.,TRBV19,TRBJ2-2,TRBD1,CASSLLSGQFTGELFF,TGTGCCAGTAGCCTTCTTTCGGGACAGTTCACCGGGGAGCTGTTTTTT
.,TRBV18,TRBJ1-2,TRBD1,CASSSRLATGDYGYTF,TGTGCCAGCTCATCGCGGCTGGCGACAGGGGACTATGGCTACACCTTC
.,TRBV5-6,TRBJ2-2,TRBD2,CASNLAGVGLFF,TGTGCCAGCAACCTAGCGGGAGTGGGGCTGTTTTTT
.,TRBV15,TRBJ1-1,.,CATSRGDTNLEAFF,TGTGCCACCAGCAGAGGGGACACCAATCTAGAAGCTTTCTTT
.,TRBV6-5,TRBJ1-4,.,CASSYSGEANEKLFF,TGTGCCAGCAGTTACTCGGGGGAGGCTAATGAAAAACTGTTTTTT
.,TRBV9,TRBJ1-3,.,CASSAGAGSGNTIYF,TGTGCCAGCAGCGCCGGAGCGGGCTCCGGAAACACCATATATTTT